The clone carrying this TCR beta chain was seen at least ten times. Its specificity is unknown. There are 15 residues in the CDR3. Germline V CDR1 and CDR2: SGHTA, FQGNSA. The trim removed 3 bases at V and 7 bases at J, leaving 6 bases unmatched. This entry belongs to a study of neurological immune-mediated disorders. Broader study findings: Sharing of CDR3 amino acid sequences among expanded clones across subjects was absent, suggesting private repertoires in all groups.

In every sequencing run, more than 170 million TCR-beta sequences were generated from 15-18 subjects. TCRdb recomputed calls from the 5' RACE reads with MiXCR, one row per CDR3 protein. The sample consists of about 99,000 distinct CDR3 sequences, 10% to 11% of them appearing once. This sample's time point: longitudinal time-point 3. Preparation of the unsorted libraries drew on 2 million PBMCs stored at -80 C. Sequencing was performed on PBMCs. The sequence came from a female donor with HTLV-1-associated myelopathy (HAM/TSP). The V gene is TRBV7-2, the J gene TRBJ2-7, with 13 positions matching TRBD2. The CDR3 nucleotides read TGTGCCAGCAGCTTCGGACTAGCGGGGGTCGAAGAGCAGTACTTC. The encoded protein is CASSFGLAGVEEQYF. The entire variable domain, with the rest obtained from reference TRBV7-2 and TRBJ2-7, is as follows: GAGVSQSPSNKVTEKGKDVELRCDPISGHTALYWYRQSLGQGLEFLIYFQGNSAPDKSGLPSDRFSAERTGGSVSTLTIQRTQQEDSAVYLCASSFGLAGVEEQYFGPGTRLTVT.